The text below deals with one T cell receptor beta chain. Its antigen is not identified. This specimen comes from a study of T cells after posttransplantation cyclophosphamide. Overall study results and limits: Blood and skin or GI T cell repertoires showed limited TRB overlap.

From germline, CDR1 is LNHNV and CDR2 YYDKDF (reference sequence). This CDR3 spans 16 amino acids. The V end was cut by 1 base, the J end by 4 bases, with 16 bases between. Profiling relied on immunoSEQ multiplex PCR, and the TCRdb table lists in-frame clones only, not all of them. The profile covers tens of thousands of clones, with roughly 95% appearing a single time and about 3% taken by the ten largest. The gene calls are TRBV15 and TRBJ1-1; D is perhaps TRBD1 (5 bases). This clonotype was sampled from a woman in her 30s in good health and a related stem cell transplant donor. Material: PBMCs. The CDR3 region is CATSRGGSGRGTEAFF. CDR3 in DNA: TGTGCCACCAGCAGAGGAGGTTCGGGTAGGGGCACTGAAGCTTTCTTT.